This is a list of T cell receptor beta chains from one sample in a study of graft-versus-host responses after intestinal transplantation. These receptors' targets are unknown. Libraries were prepared by immunoSEQ multiplex PCR; TCRdb keeps only in-frame clonotypes and omits some of them. The data contain about 99,000 clones, more than 85% of them singletons. Sequences were derived from unstimulated CD4+ T cells sorted from spleen or lymph node cells, sampled before intestinal transplant. These receptors were obtained from a human donor who received an intestinal transplant. Both conserved end residues are part of each CDR3. Each record gives: V gene, J gene, clone size, D gene, CDR3 protein, CDR3 DNA. A D gene is named only where the DNA matches it firmly. Clone size is shown for a subset of rows, as once, few, many or a class of expanded clone.

TRBV7-3	TRBJ1-1	NA	TRBD1	CASSPPGAGTGGTEAFF	TGTGCCAGCAGCCCCCCCGGGGCCGGGACAGGGGGCACTGAAGCTTTCTTT
TRBV2	TRBJ2-7	NA	TRBD2	CASSDQTGLAGLSYEQYF	TGTGCCAGCAGTGACCAGACAGGCCTAGCGGGACTTTCCTACGAGCAGTACTTC
TRBV19	TRBJ1-5	NA	TRBD1	CASSIQDRDNQPQHF	TGTGCCAGTAGTATACAGGACAGGGACAATCAGCCCCAGCATTTT
TRBV19	TRBJ1-5	NA	TRBD1	CASSTTGGNQPQHF	TGTGCCAGTAGTACTACAGGGGGCAATCAGCCCCAGCATTTT
TRBV9	TRBJ1-3	NA	NA	CASSVSSGNTIYF	TGTGCTAGCAGCGTAAGCTCTGGAAACACCATATATTTT
TRBV7-9	TRBJ2-1	NA	NA	CASSLGVVRNEQFF	TGTGCCAGCAGCTTAGGGGTAGTTCGCAATGAGCAGTTCTTC
TRBV2	TRBJ1-5	once	TRBD1	CASKIQGNQPQHF	TGTGCCAGCAAGATACAGGGGAATCAGCCCCAGCATTTT
TRBV6-4	TRBJ2-2	NA	NA	CASSDSRAGELFF	TGTGCCAGCAGTGACTCGAGGGCCGGGGAGCTGTTTTTT
TRBV6-5	TRBJ1-1	NA	NA	CASSYKARGVTEAFF	TGTGCCAGCAGTTACAAAGCCAGGGGAGTCACTGAAGCTTTCTTT
TRBV4-2	TRBJ2-7	NA	NA	CASSQGYVWTASSYEQYF	TGTGCCAGCAGCCAGGGTTATGTGTGGACAGCGAGCTCCTACGAGCAGTACTTC
TRBV6-5	TRBJ1-6	NA	NA	CASSPGQRYNSPLHF	TGTGCCAGCAGTCCCGGACAGCGCTATAATTCACCCCTCCACTTT
TRBV6-5	TRBJ2-3	NA	TRBD1	CASSSGTGGTDTQYF	TGTGCCAGCTCCTCGGGGACAGGGGGCACAGATACGCAGTATTTT
TRBV11-2	TRBJ2-3	NA	TRBD2	CASSLVSGLGTTDTQYF	TGTGCCAGCAGCTTAGTGTCTGGACTAGGAACAACAGATACGCAGTATTTT
TRBV18	TRBJ2-7	NA	NA	CASSPPRQHLSTYEQYF	TGTGCCAGCTCACCACCGAGGCAGCACCTCTCCACCTACGAGCAGTACTTC
TRBV10-2	TRBJ1-3	few	NA	CASSVGGMPGNTIYF	TGCGCCAGCAGTGTGGGGGGCATGCCTGGAAACACCATATATTTT
TRBV6-5	TRBJ1-4	NA	TRBD1	CASSWTGPSNEKLFF	TGTGCCAGCAGTTGGACAGGGCCATCAAATGAAAAACTGTTTTTT
TRBV19	TRBJ2-6	NA	NA	CASSQDHRTLLSGANVLTF	TGTGCCAGTAGTCAGGACCACCGGACCCTACTCTCTGGGGCCAACGTCCTGACTTTC
TRBV6-4	TRBJ2-1	NA	TRBD1	CASSDSTGGYNEQFF	TGTGCCAGCAGTGACTCGACAGGGGGCTACAATGAGCAGTTCTTC
TRBV5-4	TRBJ2-7	NA	NA	CASSLGPTSAYEQYF	TGTGCCAGCAGCTTGGGGCCAACCTCTGCCTACGAGCAGTACTTC
TRBV5-1	TRBJ1-3	NA	NA	CASSLQSSGNTIYF	TGCGCCAGCAGCTTGCAGTCCTCTGGAAACACCATATATTTT
TRBV19	TRBJ2-3	NA	NA	CASSRSGVLDTQYF	TGTGCCAGTAGTAGGTCAGGGGTTCTAGATACGCAGTATTTT
TRBV19	TRBJ2-2	NA	NA	CASRPGPNTGELFF	TGTGCCAGTAGACCGGGACCTAACACCGGGGAGCTGTTTTTT
TRBV25-1	TRBJ2-4	NA	NA	CASSDRAKNIQYF	TGTGCCAGCAGTGACAGGGCCAAAAACATTCAGTACTTC
TRBV5-4	TRBJ1-4	NA	NA	CASSPGLDEKLFF	TGTGCCAGCAGCCCGGGTCTAGATGAAAAACTGTTTTTT
TRBV10-1	TRBJ2-3	NA	NA	CASSDRGLGTDTQYF	TGCGCCAGCAGTGACAGGGGATTAGGCACAGATACGCAGTATTTT
TRBV19	TRBJ1-1	once	TRBD1	CASSLLTGIGTEAFF	TGTGCCAGTAGTCTCTTGACAGGGATAGGCACTGAAGCTTTCTTT
TRBV2	TRBJ2-3	NA	NA	CASSVDGVPTDTQYF	TGTGCCAGCAGTGTGGATGGGGTTCCCACAGATACGCAGTATTTT
TRBV27	TRBJ2-1	NA	TRBD2	CASSPPTSLSYNEQFF	TGTGCCAGCAGTCCCCCGACTAGCTTATCCTACAATGAGCAGTTCTTC
TRBV11-3	TRBJ2-2	NA	TRBD2	CASSQLPGGNTGELFF	TGTGCCAGCAGCCAATTGCCGGGGGGGAACACCGGGGAGCTGTTTTTT
TRBV11-3	TRBJ1-3	NA	NA	CASSRGDSGNTIYF	TGTGCCAGCAGCCGAGGCGACAGCGGAAACACCATATATTTT
TRBV9	TRBJ2-7	NA	TRBD1	CASSVGPGGDEQYF	TGTGCCAGCAGCGTAGGGCCAGGGGGCGACGAGCAGTACTTC
TRBV5-6	TRBJ2-3	NA	NA	CASSSYLDTFSTDTQYF	TGTGCCAGCAGCTCATACCTGGACACCTTTAGCACAGATACGCAGTATTTT
TRBV20-1	TRBJ2-7	once	NA	CSAQRSYEQYF	TGCAGTGCTCAAAGGAGCTACGAGCAGTACTTC
TRBV19	TRBJ2-5	few	TRBD1	CASSIADRGVETQYF	TGTGCCAGTAGTATCGCGGACAGGGGAGTAGAGACCCAGTACTTC
TRBV27	TRBJ1-6	NA	NA	CASSRWTGRDSPLHF	TGTGCCAGCAGCCGTTGGACGGGCCGGGATTCACCCCTCCACTTT
TRBV28	TRBJ2-5	NA	NA	CASSFGWEAETQYF	TGTGCCAGCAGTTTTGGTTGGGAAGCGGAGACCCAGTACTTC
TRBV29-1	TRBJ1-2	NA	NA	CSAGGGYGYTF	TGCAGCGCGGGTGGGGGTTATGGCTACACCTTC
TRBV10-1	TRBJ2-1	once	TRBD2	CASSGWTSGRSQQFF	TGCGCCAGCAGTGGATGGACTAGCGGGAGGAGCCAGCAGTTCTTC
TRBV30	TRBJ2-5	NA	NA	CAWSVLGGAIETQYF	TGTGCCTGGAGTGTATTGGGGGGAGCGATAGAGACCCAGTACTTC
TRBV9	TRBJ2-7	NA	TRBD2	CASSETGTSGTYEQYF	TGTGCCAGCAGCGAAACCGGGACTAGCGGAACCTACGAGCAGTACTTC
TRBV28	TRBJ2-1	NA	NA	CASSLSSPDGYRKFF	TGTGCCAGCAGTTTATCGAGCCCCGATGGGTATCGTAAGTTCTTC
TRBV5-6	TRBJ2-7	NA	NA	CASSSRGRPTVEQYF	TGTGCCAGCAGCTCTAGGGGCCGGCCCACCGTTGAGCAGTACTTC
TRBV27	TRBJ2-7	NA	TRBD1	CASRRQGSYEQYF	TGTGCCAGCAGACGACAGGGGTCCTACGAGCAGTACTTC
TRBV6-1	TRBJ2-1	NA	NA	CASSAVYNEQFF	TGTGCCAGCAGTGCGGTTTACAATGAGCAGTTCTTC
TRBV7-6	TRBJ2-3	NA	NA	CASSLAWALDTQYF	TGTGCCAGCAGCTTAGCGTGGGCGTTGGATACGCAGTATTTT
TRBV2	TRBJ1-1	NA	NA	CASKRIGDTEAFF	TGTGCCAGCAAACGTATCGGGGACACTGAAGCTTTCTTT
TRBV5-4	TRBJ1-2	NA	TRBD1	CASSLDRGSGYTF	TGTGCCAGCAGCCTGGACAGGGGATCTGGCTACACCTTC
TRBV11-2	TRBJ2-5	NA	NA	CASCALNGAAETQYF	TGTGCCAGCTGCGCCCTGAACGGTGCAGCAGAGACCCAGTACTTC
TRBV4-2	TRBJ2-1	NA	TRBD2	CASSPQAGDAYNEQFF	TGTGCCAGCAGCCCCCAGGCGGGAGACGCCTACAATGAGCAGTTCTTC
TRBV5-1	TRBJ2-7	NA	NA	CASSARGSSYEQYF	TGCGCCAGCAGCGCAAGGGGGAGCTCCTACGAGCAGTACTTC
TRBV2	TRBJ1-2	NA	NA	CASITRGGGYTF	TGTGCCAGCATTACCCGGGGGGGCGGCTACACCTTC
TRBV5-1	TRBJ1-1	NA	NA	CASSYVPGLNTEAFF	TGCGCCAGCAGCTACGTACCGGGCCTGAACACTGAAGCTTTCTTT
TRBV2	TRBJ2-6	NA	NA	CASSRGAGANVLTF	TGTGCCAGCAGTAGAGGAGCTGGGGCCAACGTCCTGACTTTC
TRBV30	TRBJ1-4	NA	NA	CAIEKLFF	TGTGCTATTGAAAAACTGTTTTTT
TRBV28	TRBJ1-1	NA	TRBD1	CASSPDRAAFF	TGTGCCAGCAGCCCGGACAGGGCAGCTTTCTTT
TRBV7-9	TRBJ2-7	NA	TRBD2	CASSPGAGGSYEQYF	TGTGCCAGCAGCCCAGGGGCGGGAGGGTCCTACGAGCAGTACTTC
TRBV11-1	TRBJ2-1	NA	NA	CASSSRRAYNEQFF	TGTGCCAGCAGCTCCCGTCGGGCCTACAATGAGCAGTTCTTC
TRBV10-3	TRBJ1-1	NA	TRBD1	CAIGTGGTEAFF	TGTGCCATCGGGACAGGGGGAACTGAAGCTTTCTTT
TRBV6-6	TRBJ1-3	NA	TRBD1	CATGQEGGNTIYF	TGTGCCACCGGACAGGAGGGCGGAAACACCATATATTTT
TRBV2	TRBJ1-5	NA	NA	CASSVGGDQPQHF	TGTGCCAGCAGTGTTGGAGGAGATCAGCCCCAGCATTTT